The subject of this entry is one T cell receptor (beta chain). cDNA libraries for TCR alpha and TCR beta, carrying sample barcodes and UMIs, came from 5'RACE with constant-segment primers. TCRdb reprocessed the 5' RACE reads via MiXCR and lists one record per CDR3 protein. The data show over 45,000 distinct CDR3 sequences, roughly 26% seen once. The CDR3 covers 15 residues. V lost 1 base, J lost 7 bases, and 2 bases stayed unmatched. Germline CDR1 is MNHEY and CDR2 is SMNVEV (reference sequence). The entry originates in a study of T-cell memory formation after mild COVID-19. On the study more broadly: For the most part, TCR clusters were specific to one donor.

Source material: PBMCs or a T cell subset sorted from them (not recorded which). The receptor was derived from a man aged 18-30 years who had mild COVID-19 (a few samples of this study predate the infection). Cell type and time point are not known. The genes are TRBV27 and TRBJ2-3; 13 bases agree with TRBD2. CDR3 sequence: CASSLWTSGGYTQYF. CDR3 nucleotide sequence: TGTGCCAGCAGTTTATGGACTAGCGGGGGTTATACGCAGTATTTT.